Listed below are T cell receptor beta chains from one sample, sequenced in a study of regulatory T cells in long-lasting Graves disease. TCRdb independently ran MiXCR on the multiplex PCR reads; one entry per CDR3 protein. The table shows 600,000 to 800,000 distinct CDR3 sequences, with around 32% occurring only once. This sample comprised peripheral blood mononuclear cells (PBMCs), obtained when the disease was refractory, from a patient treated with antithyroid drugs. These receptors were obtained from a female donor with Graves disease. The CDR3 runs from the conserved cysteine through the conserved F or W. D genes are given only for firm matches. Only some rows state a clone size, as once, few, many or a class for expanded clones.

D gene: -; clone size: -; J gene: TRBJ1-1; V gene: TRBV19; CDR3 protein: CASSISQSEAFF; CDR3 DNA: TGTGCCAGTAGTATAAGTCAGTCAGAAGCTTTCTTT
D gene: -; clone size: -; J gene: TRBJ1-4; V gene: TRBV28; CDR3 protein: CASSPGGAVGEKLFF; CDR3 DNA: TGTGCCAGCTCTCCGGGGGGGGCAGTAGGTGAAAAACTGTTTTTT
D gene: TRBD1; clone size: few; J gene: TRBJ2-7; V gene: TRBV12-3/TRBV12-4; CDR3 protein: CASSFGTGDYEQYF; CDR3 DNA: TGTGCCAGCAGTTTCGGGACAGGGGATTACGAGCAGTACTTC
D gene: -; clone size: -; J gene: TRBJ1-2; V gene: TRBV12-3/TRBV12-4; CDR3 protein: CASSLASGRYYGYTF; CDR3 DNA: TGTGCCAGCAGTTTAGCTTCCGGGAGATACTATGGCTACACCTTC
D gene: -; clone size: -; J gene: TRBJ2-7; V gene: TRBV5-1; CDR3 protein: CASSLAVAGPYEQYF; CDR3 DNA: TGCGCCAGCAGCTTGGCCGTGGCCGGACCCTACGAGCAGTACTTC
D gene: -; clone size: -; J gene: TRBJ1-1; V gene: TRBV7-3; CDR3 protein: CASSLRGKGTEAFF; CDR3 DNA: TGTGCCAGCAGCTTACGGGGAAAGGGCACTGAAGCTTTCTTT
D gene: -; clone size: -; J gene: TRBJ1-1; V gene: TRBV7-2; CDR3 protein: CASSLGAVLNTEAFF; CDR3 DNA: TGTGCCAGCAGCTTAGGGGCAGTACTGAACACTGAAGCTTTCTTT
D gene: TRBD2; clone size: -; J gene: TRBJ2-7; V gene: TRBV29-1; CDR3 protein: CSASGSRYEQYF; CDR3 DNA: TGCAGCGCCAGCGGGAGTCGATACGAGCAGTACTTC
D gene: TRBD2; clone size: many; J gene: TRBJ2-7; V gene: TRBV28; CDR3 protein: CASSLVASGFEQYF; CDR3 DNA: TGTGCCAGCAGTTTAGTAGCTAGCGGGTTCGAGCAGTACTTC
D gene: TRBD1; clone size: few; J gene: TRBJ1-1; V gene: TRBV12-5; CDR3 protein: CASGFGTVRGEAFF; CDR3 DNA: TGTGCTAGTGGTTTCGGGACAGTAAGAGGTGAAGCTTTCTTT
D gene: -; clone size: -; J gene: TRBJ2-5; V gene: TRBV5-4; CDR3 protein: CASSLVLAETQYF; CDR3 DNA: TGTGCCAGCAGCTTGGTGCTAGCAGAGACCCAGTACTTC
D gene: -; clone size: -; J gene: TRBJ1-2; V gene: TRBV30; CDR3 protein: CAWSSRAYGYTF; CDR3 DNA: TGTGCCTGGTCGTCCAGGGCCTATGGCTACACCTTC
D gene: -; clone size: many; J gene: TRBJ2-5; V gene: TRBV2; CDR3 protein: CASSTPTSKETQYF; CDR3 DNA: TGTGCCAGCAGTACGCCGACTAGTAAAGAGACCCAGTACTTC
D gene: -; clone size: -; J gene: TRBJ1-5; V gene: TRBV16; CDR3 protein: CASSQDGNQPQHF; CDR3 DNA: TGTGCCAGCAGCCAAGATGGCAATCAGCCCCAGCATTTT
D gene: -; clone size: few; J gene: TRBJ2-5; V gene: TRBV29-1; CDR3 protein: CSVDWDSQETQYF; CDR3 DNA: TGCAGCGTTGACTGGGACTCCCAAGAGACCCAGTACTTC
D gene: -; clone size: many; J gene: TRBJ1-2; V gene: TRBV28; CDR3 protein: CASRNQGSDYGYTF; CDR3 DNA: TGTGCCAGCAGAAATCAGGGGTCGGACTATGGCTACACCTTC
D gene: -; clone size: -; J gene: TRBJ2-2; V gene: TRBV7-9; CDR3 protein: CASSLVQGEGGELFF; CDR3 DNA: TGTGCCAGCAGCTTAGTCCAAGGGGAAGGCGGGGAGCTGTTTTTT
D gene: -; clone size: -; J gene: TRBJ1-5; V gene: TRBV2; CDR3 protein: CASSFKGQGGNQPQHF; CDR3 DNA: TGTGCCAGCAGCTTTAAGGGCCAGGGTGGCAATCAGCCCCAGCATTTT
D gene: TRBD1; clone size: -; J gene: TRBJ1-4; V gene: TRBV7-9; CDR3 protein: CASSLYGQAQNHNEKLFF; CDR3 DNA: TGTGCCAGCAGCTTATATGGACAGGCGCAGAATCATAATGAAAAACTGTTTTTT
D gene: -; clone size: -; J gene: TRBJ1-4; V gene: TRBV3-1; CDR3 protein: CASSQPGTDDEKLFF; CDR3 DNA: TGTGCCAGCAGCCAACCCGGGACGGACGATGAAAAACTGTTTTTT
D gene: -; clone size: few; J gene: TRBJ1-5; V gene: TRBV6-5; CDR3 protein: CASSYLGVDQPQHF; CDR3 DNA: TGTGCCAGCAGTTACCTCGGGGTCGATCAGCCCCAGCATTTT
D gene: -; clone size: few; J gene: TRBJ2-2; V gene: TRBV30; CDR3 protein: CAWSPVGFGELFF; CDR3 DNA: TGTGCCTGGAGCCCCGTAGGGTTCGGGGAGCTGTTTTTT
D gene: -; clone size: -; J gene: TRBJ1-2; V gene: TRBV30; CDR3 protein: CAWSGRQVSPNGYTF; CDR3 DNA: TGTGCCTGGAGCGGTCGGCAGGTGTCTCCCAATGGCTACACCTTC
D gene: -; clone size: -; J gene: TRBJ2-7; V gene: TRBV7-9; CDR3 protein: CASSRLEVAEQYF; CDR3 DNA: TGTGCCAGCAGTCGGTTAGAGGTGGCCGAGCAGTACTTC
D gene: -; clone size: few; J gene: TRBJ2-1; V gene: TRBV7-3; CDR3 protein: CASSRWTDPYNEQFF; CDR3 DNA: TGTGCCAGCAGCCGTTGGACGGACCCTTACAATGAGCAGTTCTTC
D gene: -; clone size: many; J gene: TRBJ1-6; V gene: TRBV6-5; CDR3 protein: CASSYSIISGHLNSPLHF; CDR3 DNA: TGTGCCAGCAGTTACTCGATTATCTCGGGACACCTAAATTCACCCCTCCACTTT
D gene: -; clone size: -; J gene: TRBJ2-3; V gene: TRBV27; CDR3 protein: CASSLRGDGGSSKDTQYF; CDR3 DNA: TGTGCCAGCAGTTTAAGAGGTGATGGGGGCTCTAGCAAAGATACGCAGTATTTT
D gene: -; clone size: -; J gene: TRBJ1-4; V gene: TRBV6-2/TRBV6-3; CDR3 protein: CASSYSPWTGGKLFF; CDR3 DNA: TGTGCCAGCAGTTACTCTCCTTGGACTGGGGGAAAACTGTTTTTT
D gene: -; clone size: -; J gene: TRBJ1-1; V gene: TRBV6-5; CDR3 protein: CASSYQGLEAFF; CDR3 DNA: TGTGCCAGCAGTTATCAGGGGTTAGAAGCTTTCTTT
D gene: -; clone size: many; J gene: TRBJ2-5; V gene: TRBV12-3/TRBV12-4; CDR3 protein: CASSSTETQYF; CDR3 DNA: TGTGCCAGCAGCTCAACAGAGACCCAGTACTTC
D gene: TRBD1; clone size: -; J gene: TRBJ1-1; V gene: TRBV5-1; CDR3 protein: CASSHAGQGRRTEAFF; CDR3 DNA: TGCGCCAGCAGTCATGCAGGACAGGGGCGAAGGACTGAAGCTTTCTTT
D gene: -; clone size: many; J gene: TRBJ1-5; V gene: TRBV28; CDR3 protein: CASSSYGTFSNQPQHF; CDR3 DNA: TGTGCCAGCAGCTCCTATGGGACATTTAGCAATCAGCCCCAGCATTTT
D gene: -; clone size: -; J gene: TRBJ2-1; V gene: TRBV20-1; CDR3 protein: CSARVYNEQFF; CDR3 DNA: TGCAGTGCTAGAGTGTACAATGAGCAGTTCTTC
D gene: TRBD1; clone size: few; J gene: TRBJ1-2; V gene: TRBV15; CDR3 protein: CATSPRTGTVVRYGYTF; CDR3 DNA: TGTGCCACCAGCCCCCGAACCGGGACAGTCGTTCGGTATGGCTACACCTTC
D gene: -; clone size: -; J gene: TRBJ2-7; V gene: TRBV6-1; CDR3 protein: CASSWAGSNEQYF; CDR3 DNA: TGTGCCAGTTCCTGGGCGGGAAGTAACGAGCAGTACTTC
D gene: -; clone size: -; J gene: TRBJ2-7; V gene: TRBV20-1; CDR3 protein: CSARGPGENEQYF; CDR3 DNA: TGCAGTGCTAGAGGTCCAGGGGAGAACGAGCAGTACTTC
D gene: -; clone size: -; J gene: TRBJ2-2; V gene: TRBV4-1; CDR3 protein: CASGKQSNTGELFF; CDR3 DNA: TGCGCCAGCGGAAAACAATCGAACACCGGGGAGCTGTTTTTT
D gene: TRBD1; clone size: -; J gene: TRBJ1-1; V gene: TRBV10-3; CDR3 protein: CAISESGGGSTEAFF; CDR3 DNA: TGTGCCATCAGTGAGTCCGGAGGGGGCAGCACTGAAGCTTTCTTT
D gene: TRBD2; clone size: -; J gene: TRBJ2-1; V gene: TRBV20-1; CDR3 protein: CSARGLAGVVSYNEQFF; CDR3 DNA: TGCAGTGCTAGAGGCCTAGCGGGAGTAGTCTCCTACAATGAGCAGTTCTTC
D gene: -; clone size: -; J gene: TRBJ2-3; V gene: TRBV2; CDR3 protein: CAGTALRDQSGTQYF; CDR3 DNA: TGTGCCGGCACCGCTCTCCGGGACCAAAGCGGTACGCAGTATTTT
D gene: -; clone size: few; J gene: TRBJ1-2; V gene: TRBV20-1; CDR3 protein: CSAPQGTRGYTF; CDR3 DNA: TGCAGTGCCCCTCAGGGGACGCGAGGCTACACCTTC
D gene: -; clone size: -; J gene: TRBJ2-3; V gene: TRBV5-5; CDR3 protein: CASSPSWASGTDTQYF; CDR3 DNA: TGTGCCAGCAGCCCTTCTTGGGCTAGCGGCACAGATACGCAGTATTTT
D gene: TRBD1; clone size: -; J gene: TRBJ1-2; V gene: TRBV11-2; CDR3 protein: CASSTGGYSYGYTF; CDR3 DNA: TGTGCCAGCAGCACAGGGGGCTACAGCTATGGCTACACCTTC
D gene: -; clone size: -; J gene: TRBJ1-2; V gene: TRBV20-1; CDR3 protein: CSARISGRGWVNYGYTF; CDR3 DNA: TGCAGTGCTAGAATCTCAGGAAGGGGGTGGGTTAACTATGGCTACACCTTC
D gene: -; clone size: many; J gene: TRBJ1-3; V gene: TRBV28; CDR3 protein: CASSLSGSGVHRSSGNTIYF; CDR3 DNA: TGTGCCAGCAGTTTATCCGGTTCAGGGGTCCATCGTTCCTCTGGAAACACCATATATTTT
D gene: -; clone size: -; J gene: TRBJ2-4; V gene: TRBV7-9; CDR3 protein: CASSLGAGKNIQYF; CDR3 DNA: TGTGCCAGCAGCCTGGGCGCGGGCAAAAACATTCAGTACTTC
D gene: -; clone size: -; J gene: TRBJ1-6; V gene: TRBV19; CDR3 protein: CASSIPGSYNSPLHF; CDR3 DNA: TGTGCCAGTAGTATTCCCGGATCTTATAATTCACCCCTCCACTTT
D gene: -; clone size: many; J gene: TRBJ1-1; V gene: TRBV20-1; CDR3 protein: CSARWVVNTEAFF; CDR3 DNA: TGCAGTGCTAGGTGGGTCGTGAACACTGAAGCTTTCTTT
D gene: -; clone size: -; J gene: TRBJ2-3; V gene: TRBV12-3/TRBV12-4; CDR3 protein: CASSQMAYPDTQYF; CDR3 DNA: TGTGCCAGCAGTCAAATGGCGTATCCAGATACGCAGTATTTT
D gene: -; clone size: -; J gene: TRBJ1-1; V gene: TRBV4-1; CDR3 protein: CASSQVTGYYTEAFF; CDR3 DNA: TGCGCCAGCAGCCAAGTGACAGGTTACTACACTGAAGCTTTCTTT
D gene: -; clone size: many; J gene: TRBJ2-7; V gene: TRBV20-1; CDR3 protein: CSAGTGTPYEQYF; CDR3 DNA: TGCAGTGCTGGGACGGGGACCCCCTACGAGCAGTACTTC